The 32 T cell receptor beta chains reported below all come from one sample, sequenced in a study of blood T cell repertoires in COVID-19. Produced via immunoSEQ multiplex PCR; TCRdb's table is partial and in-frame only. The data hold roughly 80,000 clones, with about 85% observed a single time. The sequenced material came from peripheral blood. These receptors were obtained from a man in his sixties with active or convalescent COVID-19.

This chain links TRBV5-1 with TRBJ2-7; 7 bases are a match to TRBD2. The CDR3 is 15 amino acids. Germline trimming cut 1 base from V and 0 bases from J; bases unmatched to any gene: 4. Germline V gene lookup returns CDR1 SGHRS and CDR2 YFSETQ. The DNA for the CDR3 is TGCGCCAGCAGCTTGTCTAGCGGAAGCTCCTACGAGCAGTACTTC. Protein sequence: CASSLSSGSSYEQYF.

The chain uses TRBV4-1 and TRBJ2-7; perhaps TRBD2 as D (6 bases). The V gene lost 1 base and the J gene lost 3 bases, with 16 bases spanning the gap. The CDR3 loop spans 16 amino acids. Germline CDR1 is MGHRA and CDR2 is YSYEKL. CDR3 DNA sequence: TGCGCCAGCAGCCAAGTATTCTTTGCGGGGCACTACGAGCAGTACTTC. Translation: CASSQVFFAGHYEQYF.

This chain uses TRBV24-1 with TRBJ2-5, with 7 bases lining up with TRBD1. Germline loops: CDR1 KGHDR, CDR2 SFDVKD. The length of the CDR3 is 13 residues. With 12 bases clipped from V and 3 bases from J, the junction kept 9 bases outside the gene matches. The chain's CDR3 is CAAASRGKETQYF. The CDR3, as DNA: TGTGCCGCCGCGTCCAGGGGGAAAGAGACCCAGTACTTC.

There are many counts of this clone. The V gene is TRBV7-9, the J gene TRBJ2-3; a possible D gene is TRBD1 (5 bases). This CDR3 region has 15 residues. Germline lookup yields CDR1 SEHNR and CDR2 FQNEAQ (reference sequence). V was pared by 5 bases and J by 4 bases, with 16 bases between. The CDR3 loop reads CASSPPTVSADTQYF. DNA of the CDR3: TGTGCCAGCAGCCCCCCGACAGTCTCGGCAGATACGCAGTATTTT. Full variable domain (outside the CDR3, taken from reference TRBV7-9 and TRBJ2-3): DTGVSQNPRHKITKRGQNVTFRCDPISEHNRLYWYRQTLGQGPEFLTYFQNEAQLEKSRLLSDRFSAERPKGSFSTLEIQRTEQGDSAMYLCASSPPTVSADTQYFGPGTRLTVL.

V gene TRBV6-5 combines with J gene TRBJ1-3; TRBD1 matches 7 bases. CDR3 length: 16 residues. Germline assignment: CDR1 MNHEY and CDR2 SVGAGI. Trimming at V came to 0 bases and at J to 7 bases, leaving 9 bases not matched to a gene. CDR3 nucleotides: TGTGCCAGCAGTTACTCGGCACAGGGGTCGAGGAACACCATATATTTT. This translates into CASSYSAQGSRNTIYF.

This clone was seen a few times. This sequence joins TRBV7-9 and TRBJ2-7; TRBD1 aligns across 12 bases. This CDR3 is 14 amino acids long. In germline, CDR1 is SEHNR, CDR2 FQNEAQ (reference sequence). The ends lost 4 bases at V and 6 bases at J; junction bases unmatched: 4. CDR3 nucleotide sequence: TGTGCCAGCAGCTCCCGGGACAGGGGGCGCGAGCAGTACTTC. It translates to CASSSRDRGREQYF.

The rearrangement joins TRBV5-1 to TRBJ1-1; no clear D. Between the trimmed V and J ends, which lost 4 bases and 1 base, there was a span of 8 bases. The length of the CDR3 is 13 residues. Germline V lookup: CDR1 SGHRS, CDR2 YFSETQ. DNA for the CDR3: TGCGCCAGCAGCGAGGCATGGAACACTGAAGCTTTCTTT. It codes for CASSEAWNTEAFF.

The chain uses TRBV6-5 and TRBJ1-5, with D possibly matching TRBD1 (5 bases). The CDR3 is 14 amino acids. The V end lost 8 bases, the J end lost 4 bases, and 15 bases lay between the germline ends. CDR1 is MNHEY, CDR2 SVGAGI, per germline. CDR3 amino acids: CASGTQGRNQPQHF. CDR3 DNA: TGTGCCAGCGGAACGCAGGGCCGAAATCAGCCCCAGCATTTT.

The chain is built from TRBV7-2 and TRBJ1-2, with TRBD1 as a possible D gene (6 bases). CDR1 and CDR2 from the germline V gene are SGHTA and FQGNSA. There are 16 residues in the CDR3. V was trimmed by 5 bases and J by 1 base, leaving 17 bases between them. For the CDR3, the DNA is TGTGCCAGCAGCCCCCGCGGGGGGCGCGTTAACTATGGCTACACCTTC. As protein: CASSPRGGRVNYGYTF.

This clone was detected once. The V and J genes are TRBV24-1 and TRBJ2-7; a weak D match, TRBD2 (5 bases). The CDR3 is 14 residues long. Germline V gene lookup returns CDR1 KGHDR and CDR2 SFDVKD. V was pared by 9 bases and J by 4 bases, with 18 bases between. This chain's CDR3 is CATRQLEWIYEQYF. The CDR3 coding sequence is TGTGCCACCCGCCAACTAGAGTGGATATACGAGCAGTACTTC.

V usage is TRBV9 and J usage is TRBJ2-5; possibly TRBD2 for D (6 bases). CDR3 length: 14 amino acids. V was clipped by 1 base and J by 5 bases, with 12 bases between them. The germline gives CDR1 SGDLS, CDR2 YYNGEE. The CDR3 DNA reads as TGTGCCAGCAGCGTAACGGGGGACGGTGAGACCCAGTACTTC. This sequence encodes CASSVTGDGETQYF. Full variable domain (rest looked up from reference TRBV9 and TRBJ2-5): DSGVTQTPKHLITATGQRVTLRCSPRSGDLSVYWYQQSLDQGLQFLIQYYNGEERAKGNILERFSAQQFPDLHSELNLSSLELGDSALYFCASSVTGDGETQYFGPGTRLLVL.

The V call is TRBV3-1 (or the pseudogene TRBV3-2), the J call TRBJ2-5, with 10 bases fitting TRBD2. Trimming took 2 bases from V and 2 from J; bases not matched to a gene: 5. CDR1 and CDR2 from the germline V gene are LGHDT and YNNKEL (reference sequence). CDR3 length: 16 residues. DNA of the CDR3: TGTGCCAGCAGCCAATACGGAGCGGGGGGGCAAGAGACCCAGTACTTC. It codes for CASSQYGAGGQETQYF.

This clone was seen only a few times. The V call is TRBV6-5, the J call TRBJ1-5; TRBD1 aligns across 7 bases. V lost 6 bases and J lost 5; bases outside the gene matches: 1. The CDR3 runs to 12 residues. Germline V gene data show CDR1 as MNHEY and CDR2 as SVGAGI. The chain's CDR3 is CASRDRHQPQHF. DNA for the CDR3: TGTGCCAGCAGGGACAGGCATCAGCCCCAGCATTTT.

The chain recombines TRBV7-8 with TRBJ1-6, with a possible D match to TRBD1 (6 bases). The germline gives CDR1 SGHVS, CDR2 FQNEAQ. Trimming pared 5 bases from V and 6 bases from J, leaving 29 bases between. CDR3 length: 20 amino acids. CDR3 sequence reads: CASSHSNILRRDTFNSPLHF. CDR3 in DNA: TGTGCCAGCAGCCACTCAAATATACTCCGCCGGGACACCTTTAATTCACCCCTCCACTTT.

The rearrangement joins TRBV11-2 to TRBJ2-3; 7 bases fit TRBD1. Germline CDR1 is SGHAT and CDR2 is FQNNGV. With V trimmed by 4 bases and J by 1 base, 5 bases remained unmatched. The CDR3 length is 15 residues. The CDR3 spells CASSSGTVGTDTQYF. CDR3 bases: TGTGCCAGCAGCTCGGGGACAGTCGGCACAGATACGCAGTATTTT.

This sequence joins TRBV7-2 and TRBJ1-5; 7 bases are a match to TRBD1. This CDR3 has 14 residues. Germline trimming cut 5 bases from V and 7 bases from J; bases unmatched to any gene: 8. Germline V gene data show CDR1 as SGHTA and CDR2 as FQGNSA. The CDR3 sequence: CASSVDRVGQPQHF. In DNA form, the CDR3 reads TGTGCCAGCAGCGTTGACAGGGTGGGGCAGCCCCAGCATTTT.

The rearrangement uses TRBV7-8 and TRBJ1-6; 8 bases agree with TRBD1. J was trimmed by 0 bases and V by 5 bases; bases with no gene match: 12. The CDR3 length is 19 residues. Germline loops: CDR1 SGHVS, CDR2 FQNEAQ. CDR3 protein: CASSMDRVPLFSYNSPLHF. CDR3 nucleotides: TGTGCCAGCAGCATGGACAGGGTCCCCTTATTCTCCTATAATTCACCCCTCCACTTT.

The DNA for the CDR3 is TGTGCCAGCAGCCAAGTTTACGGAGGAGGCACTGAAGCTTTCTTT. Translated: CASSQVYGGGTEAFF. This chain links TRBV14 with TRBJ1-1; D gene uncertain. The germline gives CDR1 SGHDN, CDR2 FVKESK. Trimming took 1 base from V and 4 from J, leaving 13 bases between them. This CDR3 is built from 15 residues.

This clone was observed a handful of times. The chain is built from TRBV14 and TRBJ1-1; perhaps TRBD1 as D (6 bases). This CDR3 region has 12 residues. From germline, CDR1 is SGHDN and CDR2 FVKESK. Trimming removed 5 bases at V and 5 bases at J, with 9 bases between. The CDR3 spells CASSVQGTEAFF. CDR3 DNA: TGTGCCAGCAGCGTACAGGGAACTGAAGCTTTCTTT.

J is TRBJ2-1 and V is TRBV5-1, with 8 positions matching TRBD1. The CDR3 spans 15 residues. The germline CDR1 and CDR2 sequences are SGHRS and YFSETQ. Unmatched junction bases numbered 6, after V lost 2 bases and J lost 5 bases. The CDR3 protein is CASSFLNRGDNEQFF. CDR3 coding DNA: TGCGCCAGCAGCTTTTTAAACAGGGGGGACAATGAGCAGTTCTTC.

Only one count was recorded for this clone. V is TRBV29-1 and J is TRBJ2-6, with D possibly TRBD2 on 6 matching bases. The CDR3 sequence is 17 residues long. V lost 5 bases to trimming and J lost 0 bases, with 17 bases between them. Germline V gene sequence: CDR1 SQVTM, CDR2 ANQGSEA. As DNA, the CDR3 is TGCAGCGTTCGATGGGGGGAGGCCGGCTCTGGGGCCAACGTCCTGACTTTC. Translating it yields CSVRWGEAGSGANVLTF.

J is TRBJ1-2 and V is TRBV4-3; D is uncertain. V dropped 0 bases and J dropped 4 bases, with 9 bases sitting between them. Germline CDR1 and CDR2: LGHNA and YSLEER. The CDR3 extends over 14 amino acids. The CDR3 nucleotides are TGCGCCAGCAGCCAAGATGTGGGGAGCTATGGCTACACCTTC. As protein: CASSQDVGSYGYTF.

The chain recombines TRBV19 with TRBJ1-3; 9 bases are a match to TRBD1. After removal of 3 bases from V and 4 bases from J, the junction contained 7 bases not matched to a gene. This CDR3 is built from 16 residues. The germline V gene encodes CDR1 LNHDA and CDR2 SQIVND (reference sequence). This CDR3 reads CASSIAGTGFGNTIYF. CDR3 DNA sequence: TGTGCCAGTAGTATCGCCGGGACAGGGTTCGGAAACACCATATATTTT. The full variable domain, completed using reference TRBV19 and TRBJ1-3, is DGGITQSPKYLFRKEGQNVTLSCEQNLNHDAMYWYRQDPGQGLRLIYYSQIVNDFQKGDIAEGYSVSREKKESFPLTVTSAQKNPTAFYLCASSIAGTGFGNTIYFGEGSWLTVV.

This chain connects TRBV7-2 to TRBJ2-3, with 9 positions matching TRBD1. The CDR3 loop spans 14 amino acids. From germline, CDR1 is SGHTA and CDR2 FQGNSA. V shed 10 bases and J 2 bases; nucleotides not matched to a gene: 7. CDR3 in amino acids: CATATGGITDTQYF. The CDR3, as DNA: TGTGCCACAGCAACAGGGGGCATCACAGATACGCAGTATTTT.

For this clone: Germline and junction disagree at one end, which may indicate a read error. The chain joins TRBV7-7 to TRBJ2-1; TRBD1 matches 10 bases. The CDR3 spans 16 residues. In germline, CDR1 is SSHAT, CDR2 FNYEAQ (reference sequence). CDR3 in amino acids: CASSLALTGGGDEQFF. As DNA, the CDR3 is TGTGCTAGCAGCTTAGCGCTGACAGGGGGCGGGGATGAGCAGTTCTTC.

The chain recombines TRBV10-3 with TRBJ1-2; D may be TRBD1 (6 bases). V lost 2 bases and J 4 bases, leaving 8 bases between the germline ends. This CDR3 region has 13 residues. Germline assignment: CDR1 ENHRY and CDR2 SYGVKD. CDR3 in DNA: TGTGCCATCAGTGAGGGGGGCCCCTATGGCTACACCTTC. Translation gives CAISEGGPYGYTF.

The chain carries TRBV2 and TRBJ1-5, with TRBD1 matching 10 bases. CDR1 is SNHLY and CDR2 is FYNNEI in the germline V gene. The CDR3 is 15 amino acids. V was pared by 6 bases and J by 6 bases, with 8 bases of the junction left unmatched. Here the CDR3 DNA reads TGTGCCAGCAGGGGGGACAGGGGTAGGGGTCAGCCCCAGCATTTT. Translating gives CASRGDRGRGQPQHF.

The J gene is TRBJ1-6, the V gene TRBV6-2 or TRBV6-3; D not certain. Germline loops: CDR1 MNHEY, CDR2 SVGEGT. V was trimmed by 5 bases and J by 7 bases, leaving 18 bases between them. The CDR3 extends over 16 amino acids. CDR3 nucleotide sequence: TGTGCCAGCAGTACCCCTGGGCAGATCTCGAATTCACCCCTCCACTTT. Translating gives CASSTPGQISNSPLHF.

The chain recombines TRBV5-4 with TRBJ1-1; no definite D call. From germline, CDR1 is SGHNT and CDR2 YYREEE (reference sequence). V shed 4 bases and J shed 1 base, with 8 bases lying between them. The CDR3 extends over 13 amino acids. The CDR3 is CASSQPGNTEAFF. In DNA form, the CDR3 reads TGTGCCAGCAGCCAGCCGGGGAACACTGAAGCTTTCTTT.

The chain links TRBV27 to TRBJ1-4; the match to TRBD1 covers 7 bases. Germline assignment: CDR1 MNHEY and CDR2 SMNVEV (reference sequence). The CDR3 has 13 residues. V lost 6 bases and J lost 10; bases outside the gene matches: 8. This chain's CDR3 is CASSLGTVGKLFF. The CDR3 nucleotides read TGTGCCAGCAGCCTCGGGACAGTCGGAAAACTGTTTTTT.

As for this clone: The junction departs from the called germline gene at one end, perhaps through a read error. The V gene is TRBV24-1, the J gene TRBJ2-7; 8 bases are shared with TRBD1. The germline CDR1 and CDR2 sequences are KGHDR and SFDVKD. This CDR3 region has 12 residues. In DNA, the CDR3 is TGTGCCTCCAGTCAGGGGGCTGGAGAGCAGTACTTC. Its protein is CASSQGAGEQYF.

The rearrangement joins TRBV6-5 to TRBJ1-1; TRBD1 might be the D (5 bases). With 5 bases removed from V and 5 bases from J, the gap between germline ends came to 15 bases. CDR3 length: 14 amino acids. The germline CDR1 and CDR2 sequences are MNHEY and SVGAGI. The CDR3 DNA reads TGTGCCAGCAGTCGCGGGGGGGTGAGTACTGAAGCTTTCTTT. Residues: CASSRGGVSTEAFF.